This is a list of T cell receptor beta chains from one sample in a study of shared clonotypes between healthy human individuals. Libraries were prepared by immunoSEQ multiplex PCR; TCRdb keeps only in-frame clonotypes and omits some of them. The data show around 500,000 clones, roughly 85% seen once. The specimen was PBMCs. The receptors originated from a woman aged 40 to 50 in good health. Some clones in this sample may be carry-over from other donors' samples. Both conserved end residues are part of each CDR3. D genes are given only for firm matches. Where a row states a size, it is once, few, many or the class of an expanded clone; other rows omit it.

J: TRBJ1-4; size: once; V: TRBV27; D: .; CDR3: CASSLSLPANEKLFF; DNA: TGTGCCAGCAGTTTATCCTTGCCAGCTAATGAAAAACTGTTTTTT
J: TRBJ2-2; size: .; V: TRBV6-5; D: .; CDR3: CASSYVTITNTGELFF; DNA: TGTGCCAGCAGTTACGTGACAATTACGAACACCGGGGAGCTGTTTTTT
J: TRBJ1-1; size: .; V: TRBV19; D: .; CDR3: CASSIMGSHTEAFF; DNA: TGTGCCAGTAGTATAATGGGGTCCCACACTGAAGCTTTCTTT
J: TRBJ2-3; size: .; V: TRBV7-6; D: .; CDR3: CASSLGPTDTQYF; DNA: TGTGCCAGCAGCTTAGGACCTACAGATACGCAGTATTTT
J: TRBJ2-5; size: .; V: TRBV6-1; D: TRBD2; CDR3: CASKLGLAEETQYF; DNA: TGTGCCAGCAAGCTAGGACTAGCCGAAGAGACCCAGTACTTC
J: TRBJ2-7; size: few; V: TRBV14; D: .; CDR3: CASSLRPGLVYEQYF; DNA: TGTGCCAGCAGCCTCCGGCCCGGGCTCGTCTACGAGCAGTACTTC
J: TRBJ2-1; size: .; V: TRBV11-3; D: TRBD2; CDR3: CASSSTSSGRWNEQFF; DNA: TGTGCCAGCAGCTCCACGTCTAGCGGGAGGTGGAATGAGCAGTTCTTC
J: TRBJ1-2; size: .; V: TRBV2; D: .; CDR3: CASSEAGTGSSYGYTF; DNA: TGTGCCAGCAGTGAAGCCGGGACCGGCAGTTCCTATGGCTACACCTTC
J: TRBJ1-2; size: once; V: TRBV28; D: TRBD1; CDR3: CASSKTGGAGGYTF; DNA: TGTGCCAGCAGCAAAACAGGGGGCGCGGGTGGCTACACCTTC
J: TRBJ2-5; size: .; V: TRBV6-4; D: TRBD1; CDR3: CASGQPGQGVETQYF; DNA: TGTGCCAGCGGCCAACCGGGACAGGGGGTAGAGACCCAGTACTTC
J: TRBJ2-3; size: .; V: TRBV19; D: TRBD1; CDR3: CASSQPRDRVRTDTQYF; DNA: TGTGCCAGTAGCCAGCCCCGCGACAGGGTTCGGACAGATACGCAGTATTTT
J: TRBJ2-1; size: .; V: TRBV28; D: .; CDR3: CASTSSGGNNEQFF; DNA: TGTGCCAGCACCTCCTCTGGGGGTAACAATGAGCAGTTCTTC
J: TRBJ2-7; size: .; V: TRBV27; D: .; CDR3: CASSSRTPIYEQYF; DNA: TGTGCCAGCAGTTCCCGGACACCTATCTACGAGCAGTACTTC
J: TRBJ2-7; size: .; V: TRBV6-1; D: .; CDR3: CASSEKGFGRAPYEQYF; DNA: TGTGCCAGCAGTGAAAAAGGGTTCGGCAGGGCCCCCTACGAGCAGTACTTC
J: TRBJ2-5; size: .; V: TRBV28; D: TRBD2; CDR3: CASSLARLAGGETQYF; DNA: TGTGCCAGCAGTTTAGCGAGACTAGCGGGAGGAGAGACCCAGTACTTC
J: TRBJ2-1; size: .; V: TRBV7-3; D: .; CDR3: CASSLGTGNEQFF; DNA: TGTGCCAGCAGCTTAGGAACCGGGAATGAGCAGTTCTTC
J: TRBJ2-7; size: .; V: TRBV29-1; D: .; CDR3: CSVEQAYEQYF; DNA: TGCAGCGTTGAGCAGGCCTACGAGCAGTACTTC